A selection of T cell receptor beta chains follows, all from one sample in a study of T cell responses to AZD1222 COVID-19 vaccine. Produced via immunoSEQ multiplex PCR; TCRdb's table is partial and in-frame only. The profile shows some 180,000 clones, approximately 86% of them singletons. Material: peripheral blood, obtained on day 0 of AZD1222 vaccination. All receptors derive from an adult in good health. Each CDR3 is given with its conserved first and last residue. The D gene is left open where the match is weak. The listing skips clone size in some rows; elsewhere it reads once, few, many or a size class.

V	size	D	J	CDR3	DNA
TRBV28	.	.	TRBJ2-3	CASSRTGRGTDTQYF	TGTGCCAGCAGCCGGACAGGGAGGGGGACAGATACGCAGTATTTT
TRBV28	once	.	TRBJ1-2	CASRQGLGGYTF	TGTGCCAGCAGACAGGGTCTAGGTGGCTACACCTTC
TRBV30	.	.	TRBJ2-3	CAWSVQLDTQYF	TGTGCCTGGAGTGTTCAGTTAGATACGCAGTATTTT
TRBV4-2	.	TRBD1	TRBJ2-6	CASSPQGAGANVLTF	TGTGCCAGCAGCCCACAGGGGGCTGGGGCCAACGTCCTGACTTTC
TRBV12-3/TRBV12-4	.	.	TRBJ2-7	CASSLLLAHEQYF	TGTGCCAGCAGTCTTCTTCTAGCCCACGAGCAGTACTTC
TRBV9	.	TRBD2	TRBJ2-1	CASSVAPGTSGSNEQFF	TGTGCCAGCAGCGTAGCTCCTGGGACTAGCGGGAGCAATGAGCAGTTCTTC
TRBV24-1	.	.	TRBJ2-2	CATSDLRFTGELFF	TGTGCCACCAGTGATTTGCGGTTCACCGGGGAGCTGTTTTTT
TRBV6-5	.	.	TRBJ1-6	CASSKDSRYNSPLHF	TGTGCCAGCAGCAAAGACAGCCGCTATAATTCACCCCTCCACTTT
TRBV6-2/TRBV6-3	.	.	TRBJ1-1	CASSYSPSNTEAFF	TGTGCCAGCAGTTACTCGCCTTCTAACACTGAAGCTTTCTTT
TRBV4-3	.	.	TRBJ1-1	CASSAEVGKPEAFF	TGCGCCAGCAGCGCCGAGGTTGGGAAACCTGAAGCTTTCTTT
TRBV9	few	TRBD1	TRBJ2-7	CASSARDRVSYEQYF	TGTGCCAGCAGCGCCCGGGACAGGGTGTCCTACGAGCAGTACTTC
TRBV27	.	TRBD2	TRBJ2-3	CASSFPGLAGLTDTQYF	TGTGCCAGCAGTTTCCCCGGACTAGCGGGACTGACAGATACGCAGTATTTT
TRBV21-1	.	.	TRBJ1-1	CATPKWGRGNTEAFF	.
TRBV6-4	.	.	TRBJ2-3	CASSPTRAASTDTQYF	TGTGCCAGCAGTCCCACGCGAGCAGCTAGCACAGATACGCAGTATTTT
TRBV2	.	.	TRBJ1-4	CASSERGRGHEKLFF	TGTGCCAGCAGTGAACGGGGCAGGGGCCATGAAAAACTGTTTTTT
TRBV6-6	.	TRBD2	TRBJ2-1	CASRRTSDYNEQFF	TGTGCCAGCAGGCGGACTAGCGACTACAATGAGCAGTTCTTC
TRBV28	.	.	TRBJ2-1	CASSLSSTGSNEQFF	TGTGCCAGCAGTTTGTCGTCCACCGGGTCCAATGAGCAGTTCTTC
TRBV30	.	.	TRBJ2-4	CAWSLKLAKNIQYF	TGTGCCTGGAGTCTCAAGCTAGCCAAAAACATTCAGTACTTC
TRBV27	.	.	TRBJ1-6	CASSFQGLDNSPLHF	TGTGCCAGCAGTTTCCAGGGTCTCGATAATTCACCCCTCCACTTT
TRBV28	.	.	TRBJ2-1	CASSPDRSRFF	TGTGCCAGCAGTCCTGACAGGTCCCGGTTCTTC
TRBV6-5	.	TRBD1	TRBJ1-1	CASTHRQGRAFF	TGTGCCAGCACCCACCGACAGGGGAGAGCTTTCTTT
TRBV7-2	.	.	TRBJ1-2	CASSLSAGWDYGYTF	TGTGCCAGCAGCTTATCTGCAGGGTGGGACTATGGCTACACCTTC
TRBV4-1	.	TRBD2	TRBJ2-1	CASSTDPSGRERDEQFF	TGCGCCAGCAGCACAGACCCTAGCGGGAGGGAAAGGGATGAGCAGTTCTTC
TRBV12-3/TRBV12-4	.	.	TRBJ1-1	CASSLAEGAFF	TGTGCCAGCAGTTTAGCAGAGGGGGCTTTCTTT
TRBV16	.	.	TRBJ1-3	CASSEQSSGNTIYF	TGTGCCAGCAGTGAACAGAGCTCTGGAAACACCATATATTTT
TRBV11-2	.	TRBD2	TRBJ2-3	CASSSSSGRADTQYF	TGTGCCAGCAGCTCTTCTAGCGGGAGGGCAGATACGCAGTATTTT
TRBV5-5	.	.	TRBJ2-3	CASSPLAISSTDTQYF	TGTGCCAGCAGCCCTCTAGCGATCTCTAGCACAGATACGCAGTATTTT
TRBV3-1/TRBV3-2	.	.	TRBJ2-7	CASSQVPYEQYF	TGTGCCAGCAGCCAAGTGCCCTACGAGCAGTACTTC
TRBV1	.	.	TRBJ1-1	CTSSPRQGRAEAFF	TGCACCAGCAGCCCCCGACAGGGGCGGGCTGAAGCTTTCTTT
TRBV13	.	.	TRBJ2-3	CASSSAGPSTDTQYF	TGTGCCAGCAGCTCGGCCGGACCTAGCACAGATACGCAGTATTTT
TRBV6-5	.	.	TRBJ1-5	CASRDAGYNQPQHF	TGTGCCAGCAGAGACGCAGGCTACAATCAGCCCCAGCATTTT
TRBV9	.	.	TRBJ2-7	CASSVAGQGGEQYF	TGTGCCAGCAGCGTAGCAGGGCAGGGAGGCGAGCAGTACTTC
TRBV19	.	.	TRBJ1-5	CASSIESPGDQPQHF	TGTGCCAGTAGTATTGAGAGCCCGGGGGATCAGCCCCAGCATTTT
TRBV5-1	once	TRBD1	TRBJ2-1	CASSPGTGMLLLQFF	TGCGCCAGCAGCCCCGGGACAGGGATGCTTCTCTTGCAGTTCTTC
TRBV27	.	TRBD1	TRBJ1-2	CASASNPGTGGANYGYTF	TGTGCCAGCGCATCGAATCCCGGGACAGGGGGCGCCAACTATGGCTACACCTTC
TRBV7-8	.	.	TRBJ1-3	CASSLLEGSSGNTIYF	TGTGCCAGCAGCTTATTAGAGGGGTCGTCTGGAAACACCATATATTTT
TRBV4-1	.	.	TRBJ1-5	CASSAGPINQPQHF	TGCGCCAGCAGCGCAGGTCCCATCAATCAGCCCCAGCATTTT
TRBV5-4	.	TRBD2	TRBJ2-3	CASSRTSGSTDTQYF	TGTGCCAGCAGCCGGACTAGCGGTAGCACAGATACGCAGTATTTT
TRBV18	once	TRBD1	TRBJ2-2	CASSLTGDRTGELFF	TGTGCCAGCTCACTGACAGGGGATCGCACCGGGGAGCTGTTTTTT
TRBV29-1	.	TRBD1	TRBJ1-5	CSVGGTGNNQPQHF	TGCAGCGTGGGCGGGACAGGGAATAATCAGCCCCAGCATTTT
TRBV19	.	TRBD1	TRBJ2-2	CASIRTGVATGELFF	TGTGCCAGTATTCGGACAGGGGTGGCCACCGGGGAGCTGTTTTTT